Listed below are T cell receptor beta chains from one sample, sequenced in a study of T cell repertoires in ileal Crohn's disease. Profiled with immunoSEQ multiplex PCR; TCRdb holds only in-frame clones, not every one. Of 6,500 to 8,000 clones in the sample, approximately 81% were seen once. Sequenced input: ileal tissue. The receptors originated from an adult with Crohn's disease. CDR3s include the opening cysteine and the closing phenylalanine or tryptophan. D genes are given only for firm matches. Rows give clone size only sometimes, using once, few, many, or a class for an expanded clone.

D: .
V: TRBV18
J: TRBJ1-2
size: .
CDR3: CASSPRRDNYGYTF
DNA: TGTGCCAGCTCACCCCGACGGGATAACTATGGCTACACCTTC

D: .
V: TRBV5-8
J: TRBJ1-5
size: .
CDR3: CASSSRRGSGSNQPQHF
DNA: TGTGCCAGCAGCTCGCGTCGGGGGTCGGGATCCAATCAGCCCCAGCATTTT

D: .
V: TRBV5-8
J: TRBJ2-2
size: .
CDR3: CASSRWQAANTGELFF
DNA: TGTGCCAGCAGCCGCTGGCAGGCCGCGAACACCGGGGAGCTGTTTTTT

D: .
V: TRBV6-6
J: TRBJ1-2
size: few
CDR3: CASRSRDYGYTF
DNA: TGTGCCAGCAGGAGCCGGGACTATGGCTACACCTTC

D: .
V: TRBV5-6
J: TRBJ2-7
size: few
CDR3: CASSLRGIEQYF
DNA: TGTGCCAGCAGCTTGCGAGGGATCGAGCAGTACTTC

D: .
V: TRBV11-2
J: TRBJ1-6
size: .
CDR3: CASSLEQNSPLHF
DNA: TGTGCCAGCAGCTTGGAACAGAATTCACCCCTCCACTTT

D: TRBD2
V: TRBV11-3
J: TRBJ2-7
size: once
CDR3: CASRLTSGAAEQYF
DNA: TGTGCCAGCAGACTAACTAGCGGGGCTGCCGAGCAGTACTTC

D: .
V: TRBV5-1
J: TRBJ1-1
size: few
CDR3: CASSYQTGNTEAFF
DNA: TGCGCCAGCAGCTATCAAACAGGAAACACTGAAGCTTTCTTT

D: .
V: TRBV5-5
J: TRBJ1-1
size: .
CDR3: CASSLSRNSVAFF
DNA: TGTGCCAGCAGCTTGTCCAGGAACTCGGTAGCTTTCTTT

D: .
V: TRBV7-2
J: TRBJ2-7
size: .
CDR3: CASSSPTRAPYEQYF
DNA: TGTGCCAGCAGCTCACCTACGCGGGCGCCCTACGAGCAGTACTTC

D: TRBD1
V: TRBV13
J: TRBJ1-2
size: .
CDR3: CASKGQGARYSYGYTF
DNA: TGTGCCAGCAAGGGGCAGGGGGCTCGATACAGCTATGGCTACACCTTC

D: TRBD2
V: TRBV7-7
J: TRBJ2-1
size: .
CDR3: CASSPSGGARNEQFF
DNA: TGTGCTAGCAGCCCTAGCGGGGGGGCTCGGAATGAGCAGTTCTTC

D: TRBD2
V: TRBV5-5
J: TRBJ2-5
size: .
CDR3: CASRSGGGQETQYF
DNA: TGTGCCAGCAGGTCGGGGGGGGGACAAGAGACCCAGTACTTC

D: TRBD1
V: TRBV5-6
J: TRBJ2-2
size: .
CDR3: CASSLGQQSGELFF
DNA: TGTGCCAGCAGCCTGGGACAGCAAAGCGGGGAGCTGTTTTTT

D: .
V: TRBV6-5
J: TRBJ1-2
size: .
CDR3: CASRRLQANYGYTF
DNA: TGTGCCAGCAGACGCCTACAGGCAAACTATGGCTACACCTTC

D: .
V: TRBV6-4
J: TRBJ2-2
size: few
CDR3: CASSDSTPLLATGELFF
DNA: TGTGCCAGCAGTGACTCCACACCGCTACTAGCAACCGGGGAGCTGTTTTTT

D: .
V: TRBV5-1
J: TRBJ1-2
size: .
CDR3: CASSSEGKSYGYTF
DNA: TGCGCCAGCAGCTCTGAGGGCAAGTCATATGGCTACACCTTC

D: .
V: TRBV2
J: TRBJ1-6
size: .
CDR3: CASSDERDSPLHF
DNA: TGTGCCAGCAGTGACGAGCGGGATTCACCCCTCCACTTT

D: .
V: TRBV5-6
J: TRBJ2-3
size: .
CDR3: CASSLEGVVSDTQYF
DNA: TGTGCCAGCAGCTTGGAGGGGGTTGTGTCAGATACGCAGTATTTT

D: TRBD1
V: TRBV5-1
J: TRBJ2-2
size: once
CDR3: CASSLGGRELFF
DNA: TGCGCCAGCAGCTTAGGGGGCCGGGAGCTGTTTTTT

D: .
V: TRBV6-1
J: TRBJ1-6
size: .
CDR3: CASSDRVSSPLHF
DNA: TGTGCCAGCAGTGACAGGGTCAGTTCACCCCTCCACTTT

D: TRBD1
V: TRBV28
J: TRBJ1-1
size: .
CDR3: CASSTQTGGSSEAFF
DNA: TGTGCCAGCAGTACCCAGACAGGGGGTAGCTCTGAAGCTTTCTTT

D: TRBD1
V: TRBV6-6
J: TRBJ2-1
size: few
CDR3: CASSRQGGSYNEQFF
DNA: TGTGCCAGCAGTCGCCAAGGGGGCAGCTACAATGAGCAGTTCTTC

D: .
V: TRBV7-9
J: TRBJ2-3
size: once
CDR3: CASSPVGRSTDTQYF
DNA: TGTGCCAGCAGCCCAGTCGGGAGAAGCACAGATACGCAGTATTTT

D: .
V: TRBV10-1
J: TRBJ2-3
size: .
CDR3: CASSPIVSTDTQYF
DNA: TGCGCCAGCAGTCCAATAGTATCCACAGATACGCAGTATTTT

D: .
V: TRBV19
J: TRBJ1-5
size: .
CDR3: CASTPSQGTQPQHF
DNA: TGTGCCAGTACCCCTTCACAGGGAACTCAGCCCCAGCATTTT

D: .
V: TRBV7-4
J: TRBJ1-2
size: .
CDR3: CASSLIPSEGNYGYTF
DNA: TGTGCCAGCAGCTTAATACCGTCGGAGGGCAACTATGGCTACACCTTC

D: TRBD1
V: TRBV5-1
J: TRBJ2-7
size: .
CDR3: CASSFGQGAEEQYF
DNA: TGCGCCAGCAGCTTCGGGCAGGGGGCTGAGGAGCAGTACTTC

D: TRBD2
V: TRBV5-4
J: TRBJ2-7
size: few
CDR3: CASSLEYERGARSEQYF
DNA: TGTGCCAGCAGCTTGGAGTACGAGCGGGGCGCCCGGAGCGAGCAGTACTTC

D: .
V: TRBV27
J: TRBJ1-1
size: .
CDR3: CASSLGRGTEAFF
DNA: TGTGCCAGCAGTTTAGGAAGGGGAACTGAAGCTTTCTTT

D: TRBD1
V: TRBV6-1
J: TRBJ1-2
size: .
CDR3: CASSEELQGAYGYTF
DNA: TGTGCCAGCAGTGAAGAGTTACAGGGGGCCTATGGCTACACCTTC

D: .
V: TRBV5-4
J: TRBJ1-5
size: .
CDR3: CASSLGGAGQPQHF
DNA: TGTGCCAGCAGCCTTGGGGGGGCGGGGCAGCCCCAGCATTTT

D: TRBD1
V: TRBV7-8
J: TRBJ2-3
size: .
CDR3: CASSSLNRGGRDTQYF
DNA: TGTGCCAGCAGCTCCCTTAACAGGGGTGGGCGGGATACGCAGTATTTT

D: .
V: TRBV6-5
J: TRBJ2-7
size: .
CDR3: CASSYSSGSSAEQYF
DNA: TGTGCCAGCAGTTACTCCAGCGGGTCCTCGGCCGAGCAGTACTTC

D: TRBD1
V: TRBV4-2
J: TRBJ2-7
size: .
CDR3: CASSRQGASSYEQYF
DNA: TGTGCCAGCAGCCGTCAGGGGGCTAGCTCCTACGAGCAGTACTTC

D: .
V: TRBV18
J: TRBJ1-2
size: .
CDR3: CASSQRGGDGYTF
DNA: TGTGCCAGCTCACAACGAGGGGGGGATGGCTACACCTTC

D: TRBD1
V: TRBV27
J: TRBJ2-7
size: once
CDR3: CASSRVGTAYPHEQYF
DNA: TGTGCCAGCAGTAGAGTCGGGACAGCGTACCCTCACGAGCAGTACTTC

D: .
V: TRBV7-3
J: TRBJ2-1
size: .
CDR3: CASSLRPGASYNEQFF
DNA: TGTGCCAGCAGCTTAAGGCCAGGGGCCTCCTACAATGAGCAGTTCTTC

D: TRBD1
V: TRBV29-1
J: TRBJ2-5
size: .
CDR3: CSGRQGEETQYF
DNA: TGCAGCGGGCGTCAGGGGGAAGAGACCCAGTACTTC

D: .
V: TRBV10-3
J: TRBJ1-1
size: few
CDR3: CAIRVTELNTEAFF
DNA: TGTGCCATCAGGGTGACAGAGTTGAACACTGAAGCTTTCTTT

D: .
V: TRBV6-5
J: TRBJ1-1
size: .
CDR3: CASSSSPTGNTEAFF
DNA: TGTGCCAGCAGTAGTTCCCCAACGGGGAACACTGAAGCTTTCTTT